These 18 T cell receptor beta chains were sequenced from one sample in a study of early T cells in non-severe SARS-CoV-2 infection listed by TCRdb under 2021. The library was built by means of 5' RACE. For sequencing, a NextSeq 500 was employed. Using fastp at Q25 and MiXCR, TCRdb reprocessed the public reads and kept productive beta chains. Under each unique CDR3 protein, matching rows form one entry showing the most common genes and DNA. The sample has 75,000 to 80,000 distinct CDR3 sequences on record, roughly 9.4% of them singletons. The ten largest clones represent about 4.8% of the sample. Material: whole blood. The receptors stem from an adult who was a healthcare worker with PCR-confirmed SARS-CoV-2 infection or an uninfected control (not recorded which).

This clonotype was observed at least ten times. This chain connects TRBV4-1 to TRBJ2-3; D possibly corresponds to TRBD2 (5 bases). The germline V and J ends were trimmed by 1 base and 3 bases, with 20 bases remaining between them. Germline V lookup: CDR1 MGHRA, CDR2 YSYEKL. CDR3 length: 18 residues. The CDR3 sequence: CASSQAPLGRRGTDTQYF. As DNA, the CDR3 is TGCGCCAGCAGCCAAGCTCCTCTAGGGAGACGTGGGACAGATACGCAGTATTTT.

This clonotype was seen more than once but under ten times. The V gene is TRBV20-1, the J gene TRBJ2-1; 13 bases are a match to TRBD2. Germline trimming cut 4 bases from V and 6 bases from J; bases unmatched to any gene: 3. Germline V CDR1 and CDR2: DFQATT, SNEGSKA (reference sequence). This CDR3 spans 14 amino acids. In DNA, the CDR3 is TGCAGTGCTACCGGACTAGCGGGGGTCAATGAGCAGTTCTTC. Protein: CSATGLAGVNEQFF.

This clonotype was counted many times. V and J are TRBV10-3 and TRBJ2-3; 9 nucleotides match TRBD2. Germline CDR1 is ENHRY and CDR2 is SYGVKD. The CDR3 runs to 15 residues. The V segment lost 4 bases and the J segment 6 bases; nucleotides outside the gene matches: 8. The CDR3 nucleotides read TGTGCCATCAGTGGAGATGCGGGAGGGGCGGATACGCAGTATTTT. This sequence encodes CAISGDAGGADTQYF.

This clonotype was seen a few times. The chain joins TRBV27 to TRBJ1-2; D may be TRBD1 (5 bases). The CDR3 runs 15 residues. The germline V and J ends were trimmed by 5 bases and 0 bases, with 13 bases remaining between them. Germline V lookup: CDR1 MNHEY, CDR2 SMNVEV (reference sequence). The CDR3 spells CASSPLTATNYGYTF. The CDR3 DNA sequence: TGTGCCAGCAGTCCGCTGACAGCCACTAACTATGGCTACACCTTC.

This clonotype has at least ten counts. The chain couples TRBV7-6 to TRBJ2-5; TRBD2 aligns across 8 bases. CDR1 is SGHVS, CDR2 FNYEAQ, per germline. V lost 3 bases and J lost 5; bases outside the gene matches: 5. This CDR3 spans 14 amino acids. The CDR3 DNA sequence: TGTGCCAGCAGCTTGCGGGGGGCGGTGGAGACCCAGTACTTC. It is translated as CASSLRGAVETQYF.

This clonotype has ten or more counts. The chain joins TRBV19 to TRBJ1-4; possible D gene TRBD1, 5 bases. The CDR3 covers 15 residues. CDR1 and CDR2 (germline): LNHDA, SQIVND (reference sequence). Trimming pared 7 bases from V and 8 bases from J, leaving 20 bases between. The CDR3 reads CASTSLGLRTEKLFF. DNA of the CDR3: TGTGCCAGTACCTCTTTGGGACTCAGGACCGAAAAACTGTTTTTT. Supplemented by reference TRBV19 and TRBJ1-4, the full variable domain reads DGGITQSPKYLFRKEGQNVTLSCEQNLNHDAMYWYRQDPGQGLRLIYYSQIVNDFQKGDIAEGYSVSREKKESFPLTVTSAQKNPTAFYLCASTSLGLRTEKLFFGSGTQLSVL.

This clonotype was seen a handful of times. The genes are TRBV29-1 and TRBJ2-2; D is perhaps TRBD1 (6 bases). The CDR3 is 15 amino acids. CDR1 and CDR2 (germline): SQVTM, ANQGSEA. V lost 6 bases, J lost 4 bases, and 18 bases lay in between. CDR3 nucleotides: TGCAGCGTCCAACTAAAGGCAGGGGTCACCGGGGAGCTGTTTTTT. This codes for CSVQLKAGVTGELFF.

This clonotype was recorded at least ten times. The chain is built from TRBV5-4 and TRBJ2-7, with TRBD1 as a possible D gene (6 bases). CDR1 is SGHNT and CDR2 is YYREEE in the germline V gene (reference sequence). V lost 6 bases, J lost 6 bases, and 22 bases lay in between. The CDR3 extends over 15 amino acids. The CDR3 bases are TGTGCCAGCACCGCTACAGGGTCTCCTCCAGTCGAGCAGTACTTC. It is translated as CASTATGSPPVEQYF.

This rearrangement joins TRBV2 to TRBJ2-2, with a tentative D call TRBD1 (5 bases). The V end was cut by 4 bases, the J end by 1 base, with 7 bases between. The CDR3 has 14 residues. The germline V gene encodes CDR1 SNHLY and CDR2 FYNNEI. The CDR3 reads CASSAQENTGELFF. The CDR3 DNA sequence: TGTGCCAGCAGTGCACAGGAGAACACCGGGGAGCTGTTTTTT.

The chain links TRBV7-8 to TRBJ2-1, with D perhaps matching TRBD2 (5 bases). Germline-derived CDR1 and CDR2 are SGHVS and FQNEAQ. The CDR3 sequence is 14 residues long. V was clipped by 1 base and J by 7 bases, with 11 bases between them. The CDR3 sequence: CASSLEPGGNEQFF. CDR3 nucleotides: TGTGCCAGCAGCTTAGAGCCAGGCGGGAATGAGCAGTTCTTC. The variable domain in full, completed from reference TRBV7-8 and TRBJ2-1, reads GAGVSQSPRYKVAKRGQDVALRCDPISGHVSLFWYQQALGQGPEFLTYFQNEAQLDKSGLPSDRFFAERPEGSVSTLKIQRTQQEDSAVYLCASSLEPGGNEQFFGPGTRLTVL.

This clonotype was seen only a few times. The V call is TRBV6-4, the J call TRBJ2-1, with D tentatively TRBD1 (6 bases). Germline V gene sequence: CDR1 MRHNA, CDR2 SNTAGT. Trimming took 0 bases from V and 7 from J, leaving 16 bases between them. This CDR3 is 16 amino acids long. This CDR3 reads CASSDSLGGEVNEQFF. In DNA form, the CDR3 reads TGTGCCAGCAGTGACTCGTTAGGGGGAGAGGTAAATGAGCAGTTCTTC.

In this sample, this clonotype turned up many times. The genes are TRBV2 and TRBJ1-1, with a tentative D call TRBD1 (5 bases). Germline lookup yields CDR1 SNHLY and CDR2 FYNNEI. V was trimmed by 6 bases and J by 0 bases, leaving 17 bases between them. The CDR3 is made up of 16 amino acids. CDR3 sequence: CASRLRQFTMNTEAFF. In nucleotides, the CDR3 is TGTGCCAGCAGACTACGACAGTTCACCATGAACACTGAAGCTTTCTTT.

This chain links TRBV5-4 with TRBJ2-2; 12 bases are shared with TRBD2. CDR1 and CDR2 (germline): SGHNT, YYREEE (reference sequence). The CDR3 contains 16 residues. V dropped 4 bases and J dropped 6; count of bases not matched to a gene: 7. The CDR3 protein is CASSAGLAGWSGELFF. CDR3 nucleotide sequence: TGTGCCAGCAGCGCGGGACTAGCGGGTTGGTCCGGGGAGCTGTTTTTT.

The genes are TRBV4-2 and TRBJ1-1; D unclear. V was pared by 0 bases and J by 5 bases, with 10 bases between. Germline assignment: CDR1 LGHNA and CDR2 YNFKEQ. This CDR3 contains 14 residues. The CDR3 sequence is CASSQEKGRTEAFF. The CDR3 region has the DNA TGTGCCAGCAGCCAAGAGAAGGGAAGGACTGAAGCTTTCTTT.

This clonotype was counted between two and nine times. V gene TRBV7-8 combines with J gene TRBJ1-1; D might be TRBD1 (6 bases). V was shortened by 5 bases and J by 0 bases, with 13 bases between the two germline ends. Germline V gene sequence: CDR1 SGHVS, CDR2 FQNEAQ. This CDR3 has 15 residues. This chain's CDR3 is CASSPGQPMNTEAFF. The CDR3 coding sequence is TGTGCCAGCAGCCCCGGACAGCCAATGAACACTGAAGCTTTCTTT.

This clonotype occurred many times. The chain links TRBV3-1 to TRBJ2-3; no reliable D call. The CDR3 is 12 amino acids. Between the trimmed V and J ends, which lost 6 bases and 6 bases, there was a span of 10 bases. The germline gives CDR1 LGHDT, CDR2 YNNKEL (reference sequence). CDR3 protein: CASSAFTDTQYF. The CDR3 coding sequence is TGTGCCAGCAGTGCCTTCACCGATACGCAGTATTTT.

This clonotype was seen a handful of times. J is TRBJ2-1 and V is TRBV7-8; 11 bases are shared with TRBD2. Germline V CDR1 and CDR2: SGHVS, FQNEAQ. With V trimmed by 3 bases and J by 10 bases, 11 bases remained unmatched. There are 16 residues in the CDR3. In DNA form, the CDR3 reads TGTGCCAGCAGCTTCCACCGGACTAGCGGGTCAGAAGAGCAGTTCTTC. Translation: CASSFHRTSGSEEQFF.

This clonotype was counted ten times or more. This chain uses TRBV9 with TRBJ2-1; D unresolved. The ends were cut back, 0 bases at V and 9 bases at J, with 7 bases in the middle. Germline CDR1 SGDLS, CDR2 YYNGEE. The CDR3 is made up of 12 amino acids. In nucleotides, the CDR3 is TGTGCCAGCAGCGTAGGAATTAGTGAGCAGTTCTTC. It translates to CASSVGISEQFF.